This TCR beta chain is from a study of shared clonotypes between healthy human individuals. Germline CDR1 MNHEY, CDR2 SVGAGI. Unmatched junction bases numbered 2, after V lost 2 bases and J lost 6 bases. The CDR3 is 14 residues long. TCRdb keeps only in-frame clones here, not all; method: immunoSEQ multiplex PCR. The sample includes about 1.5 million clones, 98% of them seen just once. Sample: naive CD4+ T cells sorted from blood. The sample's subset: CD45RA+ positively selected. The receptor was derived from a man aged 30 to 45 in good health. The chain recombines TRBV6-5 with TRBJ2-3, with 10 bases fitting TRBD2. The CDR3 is CASSYLAGVDTQYF. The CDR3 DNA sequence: TGTGCCAGCAGTTACCTAGCGGGAGTTGATACGCAGTATTTT.